Listed below are T cell receptor beta chains from one sample, sequenced in a study of OX40 agonist ivuxolimab in advanced cancers. TCRdb keeps only in-frame clones here, not all; method: immunoSEQ multiplex PCR. The repertoire includes 80,000 to 100,000 clones, 94% of them detected once, and approximately 0.2% sits in the top ten. The material was CD4+ or CD8+ T cells sorted from blood, obtained in a trial of the OX40 agonist ivuxolimab. The receptors were sampled from an adult with an advanced solid tumor such as melanoma, head and neck, liver or kidney cancer. Each CDR3 is given without its conserved first and last residue.

v_call: TRBV9
cdr3_aa: ASSVGTGAPLGQY

v_call: TRBV14
cdr3_aa: ASKGTGIYNEQF

v_call: TRBV7-8
cdr3_aa: ASSLGGYSYEQY

v_call: TRBV27
cdr3_aa: ASSLTGTSGRARPQDTQY

v_call: TRBV7-3
cdr3_aa: ASTIGPNYQETQY

v_call: TRBV21-1
cdr3_aa: ASSHRRSRNGRECTEAF

v_call: TRBV7-9
cdr3_aa: ASSLETGGEKLF

v_call: TRBV9
cdr3_aa: ASSVRTGGIETQY

v_call: TRBV6-1
cdr3_aa: ASNKDRGRYEQY

v_call: TRBV14
cdr3_aa: ASSSTTPTSGGPRNTDTQY

v_call: TRBV28
cdr3_aa: ASSPPGHGEQF

v_call: TRBV4-2
cdr3_aa: ASSHLQVGSGQGYGYT

v_call: TRBV19
cdr3_aa: ASSIYGEGKDQPQH

v_call: TRBV9
cdr3_aa: ASSVNTGFSGNTIY

v_call: TRBV6-5
cdr3_aa: ASSYSGQGIYEQY

v_call: TRBV20-1
cdr3_aa: SAITAYEQY

v_call: TRBV28
cdr3_aa: ASEGAGGTDTQY

v_call: TRBV9
cdr3_aa: ASSDGGQPFKNIQY

v_call: TRBV29-1
cdr3_aa: SAWDRWEDTEAF

v_call: TRBV6-5
cdr3_aa: ASSYQGGNQPQH

v_call: TRBV10-1
cdr3_aa: ASSDLGQGTGTDTQY

v_call: TRBV29-1
cdr3_aa: SVRETDRGQY

v_call: TRBV6-5
cdr3_aa: ASSYSRRQGVT

v_call: TRBV7-9
cdr3_aa: ASSLIQGTSYEQY

v_call: TRBV5-6
cdr3_aa: ASSLGGDTEAF

v_call: TRBV6-4
cdr3_aa: ASSSGTASNQPQH

v_call: TRBV4-2
cdr3_aa: ASSREGDQPQH

v_call: TRBV18
cdr3_aa: ASSRNTGELF

v_call: TRBV6-6
cdr3_aa: ASGGRPDTEAF

v_call: TRBV6-5
cdr3_aa: ASSYSLGETQY

v_call: TRBV27
cdr3_aa: ASSLGQGGFRSYEQY

v_call: TRBV5-1
cdr3_aa: ASRPGTGGPYEQY

v_call: TRBV5-4
cdr3_aa: ASSLRQGSTDTQY

v_call: TRBV7-9
cdr3_aa: ASSLAMGNQETQY

v_call: TRBV29-1
cdr3_aa: SVEDTGGVIQY

v_call: TRBV18
cdr3_aa: ASSPNSSRNLNSPLH